Listed below are T cell receptor beta chains from one sample, sequenced in a study of blood T cell repertoires in COVID-19. Data came from immunoSEQ multiplex PCR; TCRdb stores just in-frame clones and leaves some out. The data hold 45,000 or so clones, with over 75% observed a single time. Sequencing was carried out using peripheral blood. Receptors originate from a woman of 80 years or more with acute or convalescent COVID-19. CDR3s include the opening cysteine and the closing phenylalanine or tryptophan. A D gene is named only where the DNA matches it firmly. Clone size is stated in some rows and not others, as once, few, many or a class when expanded.

>15|NA|few|TRBV28|TRBJ1-2
CASGMLGRNMYGYTF
TGTGCCAGCGGCATGTTGGGGCGCAATATGTATGGCTACACCTTC
>13|NA|NA|TRBV11-2|TRBJ2-3
CASRMEGQGTQYF
TGTGCCAGCAGGATGGAGGGCCAGGGTACGCAGTATTTT
>14|NA|once|TRBV5-5|TRBJ1-6
CASSTTDSNSPLHF
TGTGCCAGCAGCACCACAGATTCTAATTCACCCCTCCACTTT
>14|TRBD1|NA|TRBV20-1|TRBJ2-4
CSASFAGGFNIQYF
TGCAGTGCTAGTTTCGCAGGGGGCTTCAACATTCAGTACTTC
>16|NA|NA|TRBV19|TRBJ1-2
CASTARRDTQGYGYTF
TGTGCCAGTACCGCTAGACGGGACACCCAGGGGTATGGCTACACCTTC
>14|NA|NA|TRBV5-4|TRBJ1-1
CASSSGGENTEAFF
TGTGCCAGCAGCTCAGGAGGGGAAAACACTGAAGCTTTCTTT
>14|NA|once|TRBV7-2|TRBJ1-3
CASSSRSPGNTIYF
TGTGCCAGCAGCTCACGTAGTCCTGGAAACACCATATATTTT
>15|TRBD2|few|TRBV6-5|TRBJ2-4
CASTLAGGAKNIQYF
TGTGCCAGCACACTAGCGGGAGGAGCCAAAAACATTCAGTACTTC
>15|NA|NA|TRBV19|TRBJ2-6
CASSIGYSGANVLTF
TGTGCCAGTAGTATCGGGTACTCTGGGGCCAACGTCCTGACTTTC
>13|NA|few|TRBV7-8|TRBJ1-6
CASSLEEGSPLHF
TGTGCCAGCAGCTTAGAAGAGGGTTCACCCCTCCACTTT
>14|TRBD2|NA|TRBV28|TRBJ2-4
CASSGEGGLNIQYF
TGTGCCAGCTCGGGGGAGGGAGGGTTAAACATTCAGTACTTC
>14|TRBD1|NA|TRBV6-5|TRBJ1-5
CAILQGALGQPQHF
TGTGCCATCCTACAGGGGGCATTGGGTCAGCCCCAGCATTTT
>12|NA|NA|TRBV3-1/TRBV3-2|TRBJ2-2
CASTRGTGELFF
TGTGCCAGCACCCGCGGCACCGGGGAGCTGTTTTTT
>12|NA|NA|TRBV6-5|TRBJ2-2
CAIGFGTGELFF
TGTGCCATTGGTTTCGGGACCGGGGAGCTGTTTTTT
>15|TRBD1|once|TRBV18|TRBJ1-5
CASSQQGQANQPQHF
TGTGCCAGCTCACAACAGGGACAGGCCAATCAGCCCCAGCATTTT